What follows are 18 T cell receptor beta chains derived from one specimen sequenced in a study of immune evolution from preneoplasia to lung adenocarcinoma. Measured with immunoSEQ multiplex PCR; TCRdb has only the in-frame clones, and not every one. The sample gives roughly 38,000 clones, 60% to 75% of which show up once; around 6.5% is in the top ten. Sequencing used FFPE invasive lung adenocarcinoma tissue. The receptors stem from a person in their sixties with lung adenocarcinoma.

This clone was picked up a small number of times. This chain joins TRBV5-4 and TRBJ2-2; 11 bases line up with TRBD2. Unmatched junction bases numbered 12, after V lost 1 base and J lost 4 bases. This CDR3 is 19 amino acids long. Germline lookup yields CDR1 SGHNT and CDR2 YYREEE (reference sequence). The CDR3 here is CASSLPGSGRAGSTGELFF. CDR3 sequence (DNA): TGTGCCAGCAGCTTGCCGGGTAGCGGGAGGGCCGGGAGCACCGGGGAGCTGTTTTTT.

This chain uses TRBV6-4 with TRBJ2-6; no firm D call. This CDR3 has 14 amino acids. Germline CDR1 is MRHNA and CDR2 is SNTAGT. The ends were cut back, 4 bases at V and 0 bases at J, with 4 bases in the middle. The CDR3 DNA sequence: TGTGCCAGCAGTGGGAGCTCTGGGGCCAACGTCCTGACTTTC. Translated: CASSGSSGANVLTF.

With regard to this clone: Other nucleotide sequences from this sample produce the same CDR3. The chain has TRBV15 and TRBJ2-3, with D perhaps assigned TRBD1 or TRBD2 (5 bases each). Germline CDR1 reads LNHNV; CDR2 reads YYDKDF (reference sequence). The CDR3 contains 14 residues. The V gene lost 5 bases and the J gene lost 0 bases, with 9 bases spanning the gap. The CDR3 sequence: CATSHRDSTDTQYF. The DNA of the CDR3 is TGTGCCACCAGCCATCGGGACAGCACAGATACGCAGTATTTT.

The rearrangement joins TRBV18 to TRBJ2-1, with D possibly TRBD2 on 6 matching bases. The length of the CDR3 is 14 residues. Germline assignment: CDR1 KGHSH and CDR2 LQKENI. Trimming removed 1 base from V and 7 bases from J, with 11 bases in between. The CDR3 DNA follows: TGTGCCAGCTCACCACTGGGGACTCAAAATGAGCAGTTCTTC. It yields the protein CASSPLGTQNEQFF.

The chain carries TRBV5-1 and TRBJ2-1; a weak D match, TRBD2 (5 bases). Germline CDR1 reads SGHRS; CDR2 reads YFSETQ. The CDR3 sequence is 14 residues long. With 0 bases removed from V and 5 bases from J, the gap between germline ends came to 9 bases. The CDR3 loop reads CASSLGRSDNEQFF. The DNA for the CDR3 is TGCGCCAGCAGCTTGGGGAGGAGCGACAATGAGCAGTTCTTC. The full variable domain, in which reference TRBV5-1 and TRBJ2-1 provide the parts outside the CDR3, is KAGVTQTPRYLIKTRGQQVTLSCSPISGHRSVSWYQQTPGQGLQFLFEYFSETQRNKGNFPGRFSGRQFSNSRSEMNVSTLELGDSALYLCASSLGRSDNEQFFGPGTRLTVL.

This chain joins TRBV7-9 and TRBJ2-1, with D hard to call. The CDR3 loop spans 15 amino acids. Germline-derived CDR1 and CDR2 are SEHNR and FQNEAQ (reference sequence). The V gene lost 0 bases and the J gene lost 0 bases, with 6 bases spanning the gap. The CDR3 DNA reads TGTGCCAGCAGCTTAGCGGGAAGCTCCTACAATGAGCAGTTCTTC. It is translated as CASSLAGSSYNEQFF.

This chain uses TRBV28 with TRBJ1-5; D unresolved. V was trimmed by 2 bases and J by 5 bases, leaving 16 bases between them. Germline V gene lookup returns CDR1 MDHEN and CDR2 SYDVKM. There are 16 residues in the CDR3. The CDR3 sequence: CASSLGGGTRHQPQHF. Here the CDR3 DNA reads TGTGCCAGCAGTTTAGGTGGCGGAACGAGGCATCAGCCCCAGCATTTT.

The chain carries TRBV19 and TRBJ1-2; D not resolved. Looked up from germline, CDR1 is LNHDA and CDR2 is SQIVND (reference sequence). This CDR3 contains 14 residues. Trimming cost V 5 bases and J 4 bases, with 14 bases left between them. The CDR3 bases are TGTGCCAGTAGTGTTGACCGCAGTGCCTATGGCTACACCTTC. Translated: CASSVDRSAYGYTF.

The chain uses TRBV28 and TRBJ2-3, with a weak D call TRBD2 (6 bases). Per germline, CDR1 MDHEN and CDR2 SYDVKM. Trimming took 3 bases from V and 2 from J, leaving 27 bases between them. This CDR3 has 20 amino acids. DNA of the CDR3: TGTGCCAGCAGTTTCGCGATTGCAAAGAGCGGGCAACCCCACACAGATACGCAGTATTTT. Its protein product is CASSFAIAKSGQPHTDTQYF.

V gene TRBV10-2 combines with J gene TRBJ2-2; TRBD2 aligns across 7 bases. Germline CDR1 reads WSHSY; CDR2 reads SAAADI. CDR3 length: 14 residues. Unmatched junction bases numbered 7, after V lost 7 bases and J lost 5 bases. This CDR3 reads CASKAGVGTGELFF. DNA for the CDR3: TGCGCCAGCAAGGCGGGAGTTGGAACCGGGGAGCTGTTTTTT.

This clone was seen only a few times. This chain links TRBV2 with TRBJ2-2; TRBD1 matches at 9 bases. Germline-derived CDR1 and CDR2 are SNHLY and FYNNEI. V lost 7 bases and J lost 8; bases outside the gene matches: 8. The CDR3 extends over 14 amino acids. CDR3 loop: CASTGQGQPGELFF. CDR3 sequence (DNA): TGTGCCAGCACGGGACAGGGACAACCGGGGGAGCTGTTTTTT.

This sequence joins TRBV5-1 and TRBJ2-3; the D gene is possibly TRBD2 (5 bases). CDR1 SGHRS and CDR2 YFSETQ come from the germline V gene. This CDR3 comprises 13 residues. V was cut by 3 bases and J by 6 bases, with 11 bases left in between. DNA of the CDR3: TGCGCCAGCAGCTGGGCGGGCGAGGATACGCAGTATTTT. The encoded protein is CASSWAGEDTQYF.

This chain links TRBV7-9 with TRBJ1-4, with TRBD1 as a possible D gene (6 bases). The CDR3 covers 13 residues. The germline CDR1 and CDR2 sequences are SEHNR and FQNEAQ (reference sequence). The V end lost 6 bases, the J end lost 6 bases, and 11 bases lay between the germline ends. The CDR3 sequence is CASRQGGHEKLFF. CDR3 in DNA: TGTGCCAGCAGACAGGGAGGGCATGAAAAACTGTTTTTT.

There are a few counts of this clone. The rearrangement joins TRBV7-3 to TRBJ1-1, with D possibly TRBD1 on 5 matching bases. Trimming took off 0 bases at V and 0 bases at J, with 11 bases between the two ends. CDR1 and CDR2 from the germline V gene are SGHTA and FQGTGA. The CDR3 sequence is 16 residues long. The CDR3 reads CASSLTPGGMNTEAFF. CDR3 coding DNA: TGTGCCAGCAGCTTAACGCCCGGGGGGATGAACACTGAAGCTTTCTTT.

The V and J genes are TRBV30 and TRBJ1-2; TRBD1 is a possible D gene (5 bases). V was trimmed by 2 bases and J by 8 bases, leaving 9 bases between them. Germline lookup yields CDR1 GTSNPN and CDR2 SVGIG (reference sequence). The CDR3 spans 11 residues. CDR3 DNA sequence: TGTGCCTGGAGTAGAAGGGGCGGCTACACCTTC. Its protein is CAWSRRGGYTF.

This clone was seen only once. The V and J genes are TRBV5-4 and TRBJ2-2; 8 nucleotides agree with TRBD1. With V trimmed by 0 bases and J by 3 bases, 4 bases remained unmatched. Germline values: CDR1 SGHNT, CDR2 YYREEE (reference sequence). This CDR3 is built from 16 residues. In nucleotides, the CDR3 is TGTGCCAGCAGCTTGGGGACAGGGTTCGACACCGGGGAGCTGTTTTTT. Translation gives CASSLGTGFDTGELFF.

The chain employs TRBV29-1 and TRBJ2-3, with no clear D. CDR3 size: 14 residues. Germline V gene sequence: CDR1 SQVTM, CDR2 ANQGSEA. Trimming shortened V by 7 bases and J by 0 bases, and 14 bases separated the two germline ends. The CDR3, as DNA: TGCAGCGCCGATAGCTTCGATAGCACAGATACGCAGTATTTT. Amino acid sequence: CSADSFDSTDTQYF.

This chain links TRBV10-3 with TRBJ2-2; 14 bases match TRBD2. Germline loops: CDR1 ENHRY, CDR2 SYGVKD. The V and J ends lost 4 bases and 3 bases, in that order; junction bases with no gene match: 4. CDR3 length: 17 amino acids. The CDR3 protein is CAISGGLAGVDTGELFF. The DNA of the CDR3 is TGTGCCATCAGTGGGGGACTAGCGGGAGTTGACACCGGGGAGCTGTTTTTT.